Below, 2 T cell receptor beta chains from the same sample are listed, as sequenced in a study of blood T cell repertoires in COVID-19. Sequencing used immunoSEQ multiplex PCR; TCRdb keeps in-frame clones, though not all of them. This sample has tens of thousands of clones, with approximately 82% found just once. Specimen: peripheral blood. The receptors stem from a human donor in a cohort sampled during active COVID-19.

The rearrangement uses TRBV7-2 and TRBJ1-5, with unresolved D. V lost 6 bases, J lost 5 bases, and 8 bases lay in between. The CDR3 runs 12 residues. Germline values: CDR1 SGHTA, CDR2 FQGNSA. The CDR3: CASSPVDQPQHF. The DNA for the CDR3 is TGTGCCAGCAGTCCCGTAGATCAGCCCCAGCATTTT.

The chain combines TRBV5-1 with TRBJ2-7, with D tentatively TRBD2 (5 bases). CDR1 SGHRS and CDR2 YFSETQ come from the germline V gene. Trimming stripped 3 bases from V and 2 bases from J, with 15 bases between. The CDR3 length is 15 residues. For the CDR3, the DNA is TGCGCCAGCAGCTACTCCAGCGGAACCCCCTACGAGCAGTACTTC. It encodes CASSYSSGTPYEQYF.